The 4 T cell receptor beta chains presented below share a single source sample, sequenced in a study of T cell clones after liver transplantation. Clones were sequenced by immunoSEQ multiplex PCR, and TCRdb holds only the in-frame ones, with some missing. This sample has roughly 120,000 clones, with 90% found just once. The material was CD4+ T cells from blood, obtained 12 months after liver transplant. All receptors come from a human patient who received a liver transplant. Part of the T cell pool may stem from the graft donor.

The chain joins TRBV7-7 to TRBJ2-1, with TRBD2 as a possible D gene (5 bases). Trimming took 5 bases from V and 5 from J, leaving 16 bases between them. CDR1 is SSHAT and CDR2 is FNYEAQ in the germline V gene (reference sequence). The CDR3 is made up of 15 amino acids. In DNA form, the CDR3 reads TGTGCCAGCAGCCCGGAACTAGGGCTAAACAATGAGCAGTTCTTC. Protein: CASSPELGLNNEQFF.

The gene calls are TRBV11-3 and TRBJ2-1; possibly TRBD2 for D (5 bases). Germline V lookup: CDR1 SGHNT, CDR2 YENEEA. V was clipped by 5 bases and J by 13 bases, with 18 bases between them. CDR3 size: 13 residues. The CDR3, as DNA: TGTGCCAGCAGCCCCAGCCGCGGGCCCGTCCAGTTCTTC. Translating it yields CASSPSRGPVQFF.

The gene calls are TRBV7-8 and TRBJ2-7; either TRBD1 or TRBD2 may fit D (6 bases each). Germline V gene data show CDR1 as SGHVS and CDR2 as FQNEAQ. This CDR3 region has 16 residues. Trimming removed 1 base at V and 3 bases at J, with 16 bases between. The CDR3 DNA reads TGTGCCAGCAGCTTAGGGATCAGGGGAGGATACTACGAGCAGTACTTC. This sequence encodes CASSLGIRGGYYEQYF.

The chain has TRBV14 and TRBJ1-2, with D tentatively TRBD1 (6 bases). Trimming cost V 3 bases and J 8 bases, with 16 bases left between them. Germline V gene data show CDR1 as SGHDN and CDR2 as FVKESK. This CDR3 is 14 amino acids long. Here the CDR3 reads CASSHRAGAGGYTF. The CDR3 nucleotides read TGTGCCAGCAGCCACCGTGCGGGGGCGGGAGGCTACACCTTC.